This T cell receptor beta chain is from a study of human T cells and chemical hapten exposure listed by TCRdb under 2021. In terms of the full investigation: For sensitization, 2% DPC in acetone was applied to a roughly 2 cm by roughly 2 cm area of upper inner arm skin. Patch testing was performed on the upper back with Finn chambers containing 0.01% DPC, and the patch tests were scored after 6 days according to International Contact Dermatitis Research Group standards. Throughout the study period of around 24 weeks, patients also received therapeutic DPC doses to the scalp every week. The study tracked peripheral blood TCR repertoire changes in vivo during primary and secondary sensitization to the hapten diphenylcyclopropenone (DPC) in alopecia patients. Libraries were pooled for sequencing, and per-sample TCR yields varied mainly because of small differences in library volumes within the pool. Some 29 alopecia patients provided blood for TCR sequencing at one to four time points (pre-sensitization, 2, 6 and 24 weeks). Blood samples were taken from patients before sensitization (week 0) and at 2, 6 and about 24 weeks after DPC sensitization. Alopecia areata with under or over 50% scalp involvement, alopecia totalis and alopecia universalis were represented in the patient cohort, which was mostly female. On the study overall, not on this receptor specifically: Because all patients had alopecia, a presumed autoimmune disease, the immune response of the patients might differ from that of healthy individuals. Patch test score was positively correlated with the number of PT1 expanded TCRs, with significance at thresholds 8, 16 and 32 but not at 4. Repeated subsampling changed both the strength of the expansion versus patch-test correlation and the threshold at which that correlation became significant. DPC sensitization did not change how many TCRs were above 1 in 1000 frequency, and no evidence was found of alterations in global repertoire structure. Compared with pre-sensitization or healthy control sets, expanded TCRs formed significantly more large CDR3 similarity clusters, which is consistent with antigen-driven responses.

As regards this clonotype: What antigen it recognizes has not been identified. No base quality values were provided; no much bigger clone lies one nucleotide off.

The time point label corresponds to: pre-sensitization, week 0. Per the publication, the treatment or condition label means: therapeutic diphenylcyclopropenone sensitization with weekly scalp DPC. At every patch-test visit, the blood draw took place before the patch test was put on. Patients were considered eligible if aged 18 to 70, diagnosed with alopecia and deemed suitable for DPC therapy, and patients were excluded if pregnant. Total RNA was extracted from unfractionated whole blood that had been collected in Tempus Blood RNA tubes. Receptor libraries were prepared by RACE. Instrument on record: NextSeq 500. During library preparation, unique molecular identifiers were attached to individual cDNA molecules so that TCRs could be counted quantitatively and reproducibly. Each blood RNA sample was used to sequence both TCR alpha and TCR beta chains. From the authors' description of their analysis: A median of about 87,000 TCRs per sample was observed, with a range of about 23,224 to 750,000. V, J and CDR3 annotation of the TCR reads was carried out using the Decombinator software suite. To make PS versus PT1 abundance plots, every sample was subsampled to the same number of TCRs (28,000). TCRs were defined as expanded if absent before sensitization and observed at least eight times at the 2-week time point. TCRdb handled the public reads itself, with Q25 trimming in fastp and clone calling in MiXCR, and kept productive beta chains. CDR3 protein duplicates are merged, each entry listing the most common genes and DNA. Clone size and V and J calls follow TCRdb, not the original study. Within this sample are more than 250,000 distinct CDR3 sequences, with about 9% of them counted one time only. Jointly, the top ten make up roughly 2.5% of the sample.

The origin of this receptor is a woman aged 40-49 years with alopecia areata. Some clones in this sample may be carry-over from other donors' samples. The material sequenced was whole blood, taken in connection with sensitization to the hapten diphenylcyclopropenone (DPC).

The CDR3 loop reads CSVVIASDTQYF. In nucleotides, the sequence is TGCAGCGTTGTAATAGCCTCAGATACGCAGTATTTT. In this chain, TRBV29-1 is recombined with TRBJ2-3; the D gene remains uncertain. The CDR3 holds 12 amino acids from the cysteine to the phenylalanine. The kept DNA is CDR3 alone, 36 bases in frame from the first base. CDR1 and CDR2 (SQVTM, ANQGSEA) derive from the germline V gene. Deletion took 4 bases off V and 4 bases off J, with a span of 9 bases between the germline ends.